Below, 16 T cell receptor beta chains from the same sample are listed, as sequenced in a study of blood T cells in healthy people across ages. It was with a sample-barcoded 5' primer and a J-beta primer mix that a second PCR of roughly 7 to 12 cycles was run. TCRdb reprocessed the 5' RACE reads with MiXCR, giving one entry per CDR3 protein. Of some 1,500,000 distinct CDR3 sequences detected, roughly 43% appear once; the ten largest clones hold about 4%. The specimen was blood. The receptors were sampled from a woman aged 18-29 years in good health.

As for this clonotype: Its ends do not fully match the called genes, so a read error is possible. This rearrangement joins TRBV7-2 to TRBJ1-1; D remains unclear. Germline V gene sequence: CDR1 SGHTA, CDR2 FQGNSA. The CDR3 totals 17 residues. The CDR3 is CASSFFRELRKNTEAFF. DNA for the CDR3: TGTGCCAGCAGCTTTTTTCGTGAATTGCGGAAGAACACGGAAGCTTTCTTT. Full variable domain (missing parts from reference TRBV7-2 and TRBJ1-1): GAGVSQSPSNKVTEKGKDVELRCDPISGHTALYWYRQSLGQGLEFLIYFQGNSAPDKSGLPSDRFSAERTGGSVSTLTIQRTQQEDSAVYLCASSFFRELRKNTEAFFGQGTRLTVV.

This clonotype turned up a few times. The genes are TRBV15 and TRBJ2-1; maybe TRBD2 (5 bases). V dropped 0 bases and J dropped 9 bases, with 15 bases sitting between them. Germline lookup yields CDR1 LNHNV and CDR2 YYDKDF (reference sequence). There are 15 residues in the CDR3. CDR3 bases: TGTGCCACCAGCAGAGAACGGTCGGGGTATGGTGAGCAGTTCTTC. It encodes CATSRERSGYGEQFF.

CDR3 nucleotide sequence: TGCAGTGCTAGAGGACTTGCCGAGCAGTACTTC. Protein: CSARGLAEQYF. This chain uses TRBV20-1 with TRBJ2-7; D ambiguous. V was pared by 1 base and J by 6 bases, with 7 bases between. Germline V gives CDR1 DFQATT, CDR2 SNEGSKA (reference sequence). The CDR3 runs 11 residues.

The chain is built from TRBV6-5 and TRBJ1-2; D is perhaps TRBD1 (6 bases). There are 14 residues in the CDR3. Germline CDR1 is MNHEY and CDR2 is SVGAGI. With 6 bases removed from V and 4 bases from J, the gap between germline ends came to 15 bases. DNA of the CDR3: TGTGCCAGCAGGGAGGGGGTGACTAGCTATGGCTACACCTTC. Encoded protein: CASREGVTSYGYTF.

The chain joins TRBV12-3 or TRBV12-4 to TRBJ2-1, with 7 bases aligning to TRBD2. This CDR3 is built from 16 residues. V lost 5 bases and J lost 0; bases outside the gene matches: 7. The CDR3 nucleotides read TGTGCCAGCAGTCGTCTAGCGGCCGACTCCTACAATGAGCAGTTCTTC. It yields the protein CASSRLAADSYNEQFF.

Only one count was recorded for this clonotype. Its ends do not fully match the called genes, so a read error is possible. V is TRBV12-3 or TRBV12-4 and J is TRBJ2-3, with D possibly matching TRBD2 (6 bases). This CDR3 spans 14 amino acids. The chain's CDR3 is CASVPGLPTDAQYF. As DNA, the CDR3 is TGTGCCAGCGTTCCGGGACTCCCCACAGATGCGCAGTATTTT.

A few counts support this clonotype. CDR3 loop: CASSRRRTGSTDTQYF. For the CDR3, the DNA is TGTGCCAGCAGCCGACGACGGACAGGCAGCACAGATACGCAGTATTTT. The V gene is TRBV12-3 or TRBV12-4, the J gene TRBJ2-3, with TRBD1 identical over 7 bases. After removal of 6 bases from V and 0 bases from J, the junction contained 9 bases not matched to a gene. This CDR3 has 16 amino acids.

The J gene is TRBJ1-2, the V gene TRBV5-4; 7 nucleotides align to TRBD1. This CDR3 is built from 15 residues. Trimming removed 3 bases from V and 4 bases from J; junction bases left unmatched: 9. Germline V gene data show CDR1 as SGHNT and CDR2 as YYREEE (reference sequence). The CDR3 coding sequence is TGTGCCAGCAGCTCCAGACAGGGAGACCTCTATGGCTACACCTTC. The encoded protein is CASSSRQGDLYGYTF.

This clonotype was seen a few times. The chain joins TRBV5-6 to TRBJ2-3, with 11 bases identical to TRBD2. CDR1 is SGHDT, CDR2 YYEEEE, per germline. After removal of 4 bases from V and 6 bases from J, the junction contained 4 bases not matched to a gene. The CDR3 sequence is 14 residues long. CDR3 nucleotides: TGTGCCAGCAGCACTAGCGGGAGTCGGGATACGCAGTATTTT. Protein: CASSTSGSRDTQYF.

V is TRBV24-1 and J is TRBJ2-3, with 7 bases identical to TRBD2. The CDR3 length is 15 residues. The germline V gene encodes CDR1 KGHDR and CDR2 SFDVKD. The V segment lost 4 bases and the J segment 4 bases; nucleotides outside the gene matches: 7. The CDR3 DNA reads as TGTGCCACCAGTGACAAAGGACTAGGACCAGATACGCAGTATTTT. This encodes CATSDKGLGPDTQYF.

The rearrangement joins TRBV4-3 to TRBJ1-5; D is unresolved. The germline CDR1 and CDR2 sequences are LGHNA and YSLEER. V lost 0 bases and J lost 7, with 10 bases in between. The CDR3 runs to 14 residues. CDR3 protein: CASSQETGLQPQHF. CDR3 nucleotides: TGCGCCAGCAGCCAAGAAACCGGGCTCCAGCCCCAGCATTTT.

The chain is built from TRBV7-3 and TRBJ2-7, with D unclear. With 0 bases removed from V and 0 bases from J, the gap between germline ends came to 9 bases. The CDR3 consists of 15 residues. The germline V gene has CDR1 SGHTA and CDR2 FQGTGA. Here the CDR3 reads CASSLTGITSYEQYF. DNA for the CDR3: TGTGCCAGCAGCTTAACTGGCATTACCTCCTACGAGCAGTACTTC.

The chain recombines TRBV20-1 with TRBJ2-3; D is perhaps TRBD1 (6 bases). CDR3 length: 15 amino acids. Germline V CDR1 and CDR2: DFQATT, SNEGSKA (reference sequence). Trimming took off 5 bases at V and 3 bases at J, with 18 bases between the two ends. The CDR3 nucleotides read TGCAGTGCTCGACTACTAGGGGGAGAGACAGATACGCAGTATTTT. It specifies CSARLLGGETDTQYF.

V is TRBV20-1 and J is TRBJ2-7; D is perhaps TRBD1 (5 bases). CDR1 and CDR2 (germline): DFQATT, SNEGSKA (reference sequence). V was cut by 2 bases and J by 0 bases, with 14 bases left in between. This CDR3 contains 15 residues. The CDR3, as DNA: TGCAGTGCTAGATTGAAGGGGCACCCCTCCTACGAGCAGTACTTC. It encodes CSARLKGHPSYEQYF.

The chain is built from TRBV20-1 and TRBJ2-4, with D maybe TRBD1 (6 bases). The J call could be wrong; TRBJ2-5 is a better fit for the DNA end. This CDR3 has 11 residues. Germline V gives CDR1 DFQATT, CDR2 SNEGSKA (reference sequence). The CDR3 DNA reads as TGCAGTGCTGGGACATCAGAGACCCAGTACTTC. Its translation: CSAGTSETQYF.

The chain joins TRBV5-5 to TRBJ1-6; 7 bases agree with TRBD1. This CDR3 spans 19 amino acids. Trimming took 5 bases from V and 10 from J; bases not matched to a gene: 24. Germline lookup yields CDR1 SGHKS and CDR2 YYEKEE (reference sequence). CDR3 loop: CASSFFYRGQRIPGSPLHF. As DNA, the CDR3 is TGTGCCAGCAGTTTCTTCTACCGGGGACAGCGGATACCGGGCTCACCCCTCCACTTT.